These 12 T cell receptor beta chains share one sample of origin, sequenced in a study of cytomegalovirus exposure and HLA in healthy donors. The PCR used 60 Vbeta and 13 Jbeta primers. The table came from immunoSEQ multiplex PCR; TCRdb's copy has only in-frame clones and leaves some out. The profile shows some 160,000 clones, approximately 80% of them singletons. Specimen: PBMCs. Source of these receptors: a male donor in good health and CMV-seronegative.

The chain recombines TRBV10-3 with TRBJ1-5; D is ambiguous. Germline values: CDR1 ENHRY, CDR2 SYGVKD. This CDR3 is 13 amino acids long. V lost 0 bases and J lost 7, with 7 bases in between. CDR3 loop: CAISESRVQPQHF. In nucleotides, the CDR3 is TGTGCCATCAGTGAGTCGCGGGTACAGCCCCAGCATTTT.

The CDR3: CASSLGLELTDTQYF. CDR3 DNA sequence: TGTGCCAGCAGCTTGGGACTAGAGCTCACAGATACGCAGTATTTT. The J gene is TRBJ2-3, the V gene TRBV5-5; possible D gene TRBD2, 6 bases. The V gene's germline CDR1 is SGHKS and CDR2 YYEKEE (reference sequence). V shed 0 bases and J shed 2 bases, with 10 bases lying between them. This CDR3 spans 15 amino acids.

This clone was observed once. CDR3 nucleotide sequence: TGTGCCAGCTCACCACGGGACAGGGTCGACCAGCCCCAGCATTTT. Residues: CASSPRDRVDQPQHF. The chain combines TRBV18 with TRBJ1-5; 9 bases match TRBD1. Losses at the gene ends were 1 base for V and 7 bases for J; bases not matched to a gene: 5. This CDR3 contains 15 residues. Germline V gives CDR1 KGHSH, CDR2 LQKENI.

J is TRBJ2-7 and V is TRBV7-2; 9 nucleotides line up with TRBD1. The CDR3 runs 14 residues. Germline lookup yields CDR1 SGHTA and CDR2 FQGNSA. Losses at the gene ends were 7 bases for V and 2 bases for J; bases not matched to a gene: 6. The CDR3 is CASTPGTGTYEQYF. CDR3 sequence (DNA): TGTGCCAGCACCCCCGGGACAGGGACCTACGAGCAGTACTTC. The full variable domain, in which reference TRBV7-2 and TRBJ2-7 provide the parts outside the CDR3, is GAGVSQSPSNKVTEKGKDVELRCDPISGHTALYWYRQSLGQGLEFLIYFQGNSAPDKSGLPSDRFSAERTGGSVSTLTIQRTQQEDSAVYLCASTPGTGTYEQYFGPGTRLTVT.

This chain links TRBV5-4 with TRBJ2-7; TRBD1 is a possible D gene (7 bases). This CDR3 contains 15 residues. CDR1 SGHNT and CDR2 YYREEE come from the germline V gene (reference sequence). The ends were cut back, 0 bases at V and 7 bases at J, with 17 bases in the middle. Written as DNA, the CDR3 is TGTGCCAGCAGCTTGGGACAGGGACTTGCTTATGAGCAGTACTTC. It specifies CASSLGQGLAYEQYF.

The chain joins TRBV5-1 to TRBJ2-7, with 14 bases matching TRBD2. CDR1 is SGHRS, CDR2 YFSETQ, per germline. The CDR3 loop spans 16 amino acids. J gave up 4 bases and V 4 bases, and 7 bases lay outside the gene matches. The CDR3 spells CASSRAGTSGGYEQYF. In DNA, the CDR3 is TGCGCCAGCAGCCGCGCTGGGACTAGCGGGGGTTACGAGCAGTACTTC. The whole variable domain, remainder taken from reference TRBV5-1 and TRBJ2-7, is KAGVTQTPRYLIKTRGQQVTLSCSPISGHRSVSWYQQTPGQGLQFLFEYFSETQRNKGNFPGRFSGRQFSNSRSEMNVSTLELGDSALYLCASSRAGTSGGYEQYFGPGTRLTVT.

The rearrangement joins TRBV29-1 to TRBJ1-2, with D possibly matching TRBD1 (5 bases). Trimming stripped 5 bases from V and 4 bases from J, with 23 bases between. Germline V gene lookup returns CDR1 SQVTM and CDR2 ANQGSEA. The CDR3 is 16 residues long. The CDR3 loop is CSVRGTDRFSGYGYTF. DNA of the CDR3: TGCAGCGTTAGGGGAACTGACAGATTCAGTGGCTATGGCTACACCTTC.

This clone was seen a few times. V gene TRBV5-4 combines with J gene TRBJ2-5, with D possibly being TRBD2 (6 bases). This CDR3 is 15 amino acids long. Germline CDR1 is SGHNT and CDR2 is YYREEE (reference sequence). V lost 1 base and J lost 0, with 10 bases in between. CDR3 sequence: CASSLPGANQETQYF. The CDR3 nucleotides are TGTGCCAGCAGCTTGCCGGGAGCCAACCAAGAGACCCAGTACTTC. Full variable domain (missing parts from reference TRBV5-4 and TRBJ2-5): ETGVTQSPTHLIKTRGQQVTLRCSSQSGHNTVSWYQQALGQGPQFIFQYYREEENGRGNFPPRFSGLQFPNYSSELNVNALELDDSALYLCASSLPGANQETQYFGPGTRLLVL.

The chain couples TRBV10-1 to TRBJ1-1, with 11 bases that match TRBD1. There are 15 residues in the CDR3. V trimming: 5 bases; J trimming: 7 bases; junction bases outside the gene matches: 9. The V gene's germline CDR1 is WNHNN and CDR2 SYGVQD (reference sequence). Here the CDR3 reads CASSTPPGQGGEAFF. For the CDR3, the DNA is TGCGCCAGCAGTACACCCCCGGGACAGGGGGGTGAAGCTTTCTTT.

CDR3 sequence reads: CASSPTTSYGYTF. CDR3 DNA: TGTGCCAGCAGCCCCACGACAAGCTATGGCTACACCTTC. This sequence joins TRBV7-8 and TRBJ1-2; no clear D gene. Germline V gene lookup returns CDR1 SGHVS and CDR2 FQNEAQ. CDR3 size: 13 residues. Trimming stripped 5 bases from V and 4 bases from J, with 11 bases between.

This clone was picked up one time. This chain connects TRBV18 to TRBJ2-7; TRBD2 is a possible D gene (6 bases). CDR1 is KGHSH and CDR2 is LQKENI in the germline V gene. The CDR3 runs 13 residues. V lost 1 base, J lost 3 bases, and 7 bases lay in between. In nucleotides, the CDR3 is TGTGCCAGCTCACCACGGGGACTCTACGAGCAGTACTTC. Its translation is CASSPRGLYEQYF.

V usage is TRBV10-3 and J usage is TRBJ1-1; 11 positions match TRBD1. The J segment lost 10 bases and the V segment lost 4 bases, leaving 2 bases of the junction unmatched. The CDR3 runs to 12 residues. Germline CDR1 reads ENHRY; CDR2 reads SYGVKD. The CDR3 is CAISGGQGVAFF. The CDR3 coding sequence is TGTGCCATCAGTGGGGGACAGGGGGTAGCTTTCTTT.